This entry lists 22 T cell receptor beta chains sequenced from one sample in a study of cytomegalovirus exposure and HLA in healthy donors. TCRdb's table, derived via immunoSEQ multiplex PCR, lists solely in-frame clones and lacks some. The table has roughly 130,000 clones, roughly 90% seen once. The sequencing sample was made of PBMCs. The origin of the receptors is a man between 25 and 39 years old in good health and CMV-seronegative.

The CDR3 here is CASSQEGTGYNEQFF. The CDR3 DNA reads as TGCGCCAGCAGCCAAGAGGGGACAGGGTACAATGAGCAGTTCTTC. The rearrangement links TRBV4-1 to TRBJ2-1; 9 bases line up with TRBD1. CDR3 length: 15 amino acids. Germline CDR1 and CDR2: MGHRA and YSYEKL. V was pared by 0 bases and J by 4 bases, with 1 base of the junction left unmatched.

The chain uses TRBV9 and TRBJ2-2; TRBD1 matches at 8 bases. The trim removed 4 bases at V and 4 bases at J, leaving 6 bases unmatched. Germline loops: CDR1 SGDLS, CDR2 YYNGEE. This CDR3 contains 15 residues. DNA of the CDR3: TGTGCCAGCAGCAGATGGACAGGGAGCACCGGGGAGCTGTTTTTT. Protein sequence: CASSRWTGSTGELFF.

CDR3 in amino acids: CASSPQGQGTEAFF. The DNA for the CDR3 is TGTGCCAGCTCACCACAGGGACAGGGAACTGAAGCTTTCTTT. The chain combines TRBV18 with TRBJ1-1; the match to TRBD1 covers 9 bases. The CDR3 totals 14 residues. The germline CDR1 and CDR2 sequences are KGHSH and LQKENI. V trimming: 1 base; J trimming: 5 bases; junction bases outside the gene matches: 2.

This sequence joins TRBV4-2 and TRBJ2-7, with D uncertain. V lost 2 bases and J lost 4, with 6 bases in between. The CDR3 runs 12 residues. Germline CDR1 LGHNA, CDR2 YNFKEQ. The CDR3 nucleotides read TGTGCCAGCAGCCAAAACAATTACGAGCAGTACTTC. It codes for CASSQNNYEQYF.

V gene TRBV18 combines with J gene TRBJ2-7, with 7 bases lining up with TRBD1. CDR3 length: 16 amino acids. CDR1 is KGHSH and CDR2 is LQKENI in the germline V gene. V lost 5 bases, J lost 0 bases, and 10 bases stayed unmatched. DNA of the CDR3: TGTGCCAGCTCATCGCCCGGACAGGTGAGCTCCTACGAGCAGTACTTC. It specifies CASSSPGQVSSYEQYF.

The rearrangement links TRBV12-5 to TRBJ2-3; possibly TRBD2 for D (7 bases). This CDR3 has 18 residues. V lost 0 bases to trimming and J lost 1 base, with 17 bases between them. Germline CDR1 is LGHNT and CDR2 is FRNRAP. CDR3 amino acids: CASGLVGGGHPGTDTQYF. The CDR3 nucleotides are TGTGCTAGTGGTTTGGTTGGCGGGGGACACCCCGGCACAGATACGCAGTATTTT.

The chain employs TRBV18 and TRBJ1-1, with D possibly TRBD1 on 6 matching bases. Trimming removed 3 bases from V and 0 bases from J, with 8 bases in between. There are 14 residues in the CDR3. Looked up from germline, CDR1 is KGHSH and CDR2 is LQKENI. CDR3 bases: TGTGCCAGCTCACCCACAGGGATGAACACTGAAGCTTTCTTT. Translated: CASSPTGMNTEAFF. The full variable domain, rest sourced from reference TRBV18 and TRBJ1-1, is NAGVMQNPRHLVRRRGQEARLRCSPMKGHSHVYWYRQLPEEGLKFMVYLQKENIIDESGMPKERFSAEFPKEGPSILRIQQVVRGDSAAYFCASSPTGMNTEAFFGQGTRLTVV.

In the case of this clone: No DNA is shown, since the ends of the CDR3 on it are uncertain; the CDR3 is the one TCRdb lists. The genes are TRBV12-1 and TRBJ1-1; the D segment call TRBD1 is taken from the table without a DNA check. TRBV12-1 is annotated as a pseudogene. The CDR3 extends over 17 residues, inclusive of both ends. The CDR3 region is CASSTKEGVACGTEAFF.

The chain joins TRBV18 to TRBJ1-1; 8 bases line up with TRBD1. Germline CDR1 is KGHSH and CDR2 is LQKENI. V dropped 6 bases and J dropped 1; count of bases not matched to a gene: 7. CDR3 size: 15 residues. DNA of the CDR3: TGTGCCAGCTCGCCTGGGCAGGGGGCGAACACTGAAGCTTTCTTT. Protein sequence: CASSPGQGANTEAFF. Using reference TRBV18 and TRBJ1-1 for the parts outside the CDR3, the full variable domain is NAGVMQNPRHLVRRRGQEARLRCSPMKGHSHVYWYRQLPEEGLKFMVYLQKENIIDESGMPKERFSAEFPKEGPSILRIQQVVRGDSAAYFCASSPGQGANTEAFFGQGTRLTVV.

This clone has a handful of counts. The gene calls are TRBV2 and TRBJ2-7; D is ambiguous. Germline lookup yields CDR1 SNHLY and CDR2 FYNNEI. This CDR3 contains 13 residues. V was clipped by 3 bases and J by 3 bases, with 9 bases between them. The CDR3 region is CASSDQQSYEQYF. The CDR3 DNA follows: TGTGCCAGCAGTGACCAACAGAGCTACGAGCAGTACTTC. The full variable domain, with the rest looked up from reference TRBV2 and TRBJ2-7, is EPEVTQTPSHQVTQMGQEVILRCVPISNHLYFYWYRQILGQKVEFLVSFYNNEISEKSEIFDDQFSVERPDGSNFTLKIRSTKLEDSAMYFCASSDQQSYEQYFGPGTRLTVT.

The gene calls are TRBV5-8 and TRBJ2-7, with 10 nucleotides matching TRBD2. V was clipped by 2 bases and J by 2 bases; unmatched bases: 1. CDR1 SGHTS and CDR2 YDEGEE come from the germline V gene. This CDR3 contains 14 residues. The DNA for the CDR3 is TGTGCCAGCAGCTTACTAGCGGGGACCTACGAGCAGTACTTC. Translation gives CASSLLAGTYEQYF.

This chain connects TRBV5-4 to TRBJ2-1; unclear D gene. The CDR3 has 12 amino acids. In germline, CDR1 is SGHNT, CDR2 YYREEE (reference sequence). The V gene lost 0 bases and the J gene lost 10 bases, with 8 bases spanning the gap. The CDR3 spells CASSLDNLEQFF. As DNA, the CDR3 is TGTGCCAGCAGCTTGGACAACCTCGAGCAGTTCTTC.

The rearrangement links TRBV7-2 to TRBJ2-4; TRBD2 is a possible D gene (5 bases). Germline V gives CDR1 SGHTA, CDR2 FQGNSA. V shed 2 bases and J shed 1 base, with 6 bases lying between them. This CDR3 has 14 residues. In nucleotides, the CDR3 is TGTGCCAGCAGCTTAAGAGGGGCCAAAAACATTCAGTACTTC. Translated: CASSLRGAKNIQYF.

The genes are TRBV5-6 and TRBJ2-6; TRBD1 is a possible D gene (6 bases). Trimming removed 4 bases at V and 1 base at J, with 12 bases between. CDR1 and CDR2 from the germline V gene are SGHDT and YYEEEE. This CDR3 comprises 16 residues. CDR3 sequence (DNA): TGTGCCAGCAGCCCAATAGGGGGATCTGGGGCCAACGTCCTGACTTTC. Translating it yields CASSPIGGSGANVLTF.

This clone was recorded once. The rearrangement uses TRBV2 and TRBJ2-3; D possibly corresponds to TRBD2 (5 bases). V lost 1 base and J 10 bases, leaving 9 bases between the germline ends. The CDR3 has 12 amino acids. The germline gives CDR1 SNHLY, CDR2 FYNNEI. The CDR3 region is CASSEGYGAQYF. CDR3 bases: TGTGCCAGCAGTGAAGGGTACGGGGCGCAGTATTTT.

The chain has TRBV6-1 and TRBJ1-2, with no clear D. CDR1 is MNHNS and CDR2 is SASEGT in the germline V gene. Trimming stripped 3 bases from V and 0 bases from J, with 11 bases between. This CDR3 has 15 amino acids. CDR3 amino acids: CASSDLTGANYGYTF. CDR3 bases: TGTGCCAGCAGTGATCTGACCGGAGCTAACTATGGCTACACCTTC.

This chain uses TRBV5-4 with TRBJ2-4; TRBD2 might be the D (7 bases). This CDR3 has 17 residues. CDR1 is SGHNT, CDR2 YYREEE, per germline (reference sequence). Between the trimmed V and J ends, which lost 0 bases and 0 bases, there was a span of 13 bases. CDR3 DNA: TGTGCCAGCAGCTTGGGGGGGGGACAAGTAGCCAAAAACATTCAGTACTTC. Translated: CASSLGGGQVAKNIQYF.

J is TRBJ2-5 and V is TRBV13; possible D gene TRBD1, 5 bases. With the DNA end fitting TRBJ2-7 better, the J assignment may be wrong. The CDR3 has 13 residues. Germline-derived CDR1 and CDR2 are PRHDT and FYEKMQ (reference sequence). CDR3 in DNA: TGTGCCAGCAGCTTAGGGACAGCCTACGAGCAGTACTTC. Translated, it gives CASSLGTAYEQYF.

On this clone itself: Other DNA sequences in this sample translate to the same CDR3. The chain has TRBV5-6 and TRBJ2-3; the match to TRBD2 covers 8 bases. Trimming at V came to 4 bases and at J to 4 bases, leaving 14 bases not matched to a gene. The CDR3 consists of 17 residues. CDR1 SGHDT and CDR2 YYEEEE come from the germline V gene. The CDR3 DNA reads TGTGCCAGCAGCCCTTCGTGGCGGGGGGAAGCGGCAGATACGCAGTATTTT. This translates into CASSPSWRGEAADTQYF.

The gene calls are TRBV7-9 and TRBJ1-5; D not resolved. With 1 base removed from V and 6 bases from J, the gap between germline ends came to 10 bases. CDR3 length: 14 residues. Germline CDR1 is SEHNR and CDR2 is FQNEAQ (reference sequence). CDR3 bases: TGTGCCAGCAGCTTAGGTTCGGGAACTCAGCCCCAGCATTTT. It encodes CASSLGSGTQPQHF.

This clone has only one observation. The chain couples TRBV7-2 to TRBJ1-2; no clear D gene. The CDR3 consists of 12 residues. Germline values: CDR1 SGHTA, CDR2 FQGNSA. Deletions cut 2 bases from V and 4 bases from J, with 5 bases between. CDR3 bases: TGTGCCAGCAGCTTAAGCCCCTATGGCTACACCTTC. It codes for CASSLSPYGYTF.

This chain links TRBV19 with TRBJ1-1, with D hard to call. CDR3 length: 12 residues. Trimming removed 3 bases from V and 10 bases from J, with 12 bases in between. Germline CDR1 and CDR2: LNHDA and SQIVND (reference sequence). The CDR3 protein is CASSIGGLGAFF. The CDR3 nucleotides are TGTGCCAGTAGTATCGGCGGTCTTGGAGCTTTCTTT.